The next 7 T cell receptor beta chains were all read from a single sample in a study of blood T cell repertoires in COVID-19. Profiled with immunoSEQ multiplex PCR; TCRdb holds only in-frame clones, not every one. The top ten hold about 8.3% of the sample, which has under 20,000 clones, approximately 88% seen once. Specimen: peripheral blood. These receptors came from a human donor in a cohort sampled during active COVID-19. The donor label of this sample is uncertain.

This chain links TRBV25-1 with TRBJ2-5, with TRBD2 as a possible D gene (5 bases). Per germline, CDR1 MGHDK and CDR2 SYGVNS. The ends were cut back, 2 bases at V and 4 bases at J, with 17 bases in the middle. CDR3 size: 16 residues. The CDR3: CASSEVTGKRTETQYF. The CDR3 region has the DNA TGTGCCAGCAGTGAAGTAACGGGAAAAAGGACAGAGACCCAGTACTTC.

The chain recombines TRBV7-9 with TRBJ2-1, with TRBD2 matching 14 bases. CDR3 length: 15 amino acids. CDR1 SEHNR and CDR2 FQNEAQ come from the germline V gene (reference sequence). Trimming removed 5 bases from V and 9 bases from J; junction bases left unmatched: 6. CDR3 protein: CASSPGLAGESEQFF. CDR3 bases: TGTGCCAGCAGCCCGGGACTAGCGGGAGAGAGTGAGCAGTTCTTC.

This chain uses TRBV3-1 (or the pseudogene TRBV3-2) with TRBJ1-1, with D maybe TRBD1 (6 bases). The CDR3 covers 13 residues. The V and J ends lost 2 bases and 5 bases respectively, with 9 bases between them. Looked up from germline, CDR1 is LGHDT and CDR2 is YNNKEL (reference sequence). The CDR3 spells CASSQSQGTEAFF. CDR3 bases: TGTGCCAGCAGCCAATCACAGGGTACTGAAGCTTTCTTT.

This chain uses TRBV2 with TRBJ2-5, with a weak D call TRBD1 (5 bases). Germline CDR1 is SNHLY and CDR2 is FYNNEI. V dropped 8 bases and J dropped 1 base, with 8 bases sitting between them. CDR3 length: 12 amino acids. CDR3: CASCRGQETQYF. The CDR3 coding sequence is TGTGCCAGCTGTAGGGGCCAAGAGACCCAGTACTTC.

This chain joins TRBV5-5 and TRBJ2-1; D is uncertain. Trimming shortened V by 0 bases and J by 0 bases, and 7 bases separated the two germline ends. CDR1 SGHKS and CDR2 YYEKEE come from the germline V gene (reference sequence). This CDR3 region has 15 residues. The CDR3 nucleotides read TGTGCCAGCAGCTTGGACGGAGACTCCTACAATGAGCAGTTCTTC. Translated, it gives CASSLDGDSYNEQFF. Full variable domain (rest looked up from reference TRBV5-5 and TRBJ2-1): DAGVTQSPTHLIKTRGQQVTLRCSPISGHKSVSWYQQVLGQGPQFIFQYYEKEERGRGNFPDRFSARQFPNYSSELNVNALLLGDSALYLCASSLDGDSYNEQFFGPGTRLTVL.

The chain joins TRBV27 to TRBJ2-1; 9 nucleotides match TRBD1. V trimming: 5 bases; J trimming: 8 bases; junction bases outside the gene matches: 10. Germline V gene lookup returns CDR1 MNHEY and CDR2 SMNVEV (reference sequence). The CDR3 runs to 15 residues. CDR3 residues: CASSAFGTGLYEQFF. The CDR3 bases are TGTGCCAGCAGTGCCTTTGGGACAGGGTTGTATGAGCAGTTCTTC.

Concerning this clone: At one end, the junction sequence differs from germline, possibly due to a read error. The genes are TRBV5-8 and TRBJ2-2; possibly TRBD1 for D (7 bases). The germline V gene encodes CDR1 SGHTS and CDR2 YDEGEE. This CDR3 spans 16 amino acids. CDR3 bases: TGTGCCAGCAGTTTGGAGGGGGCGAGTCGAACCGGGGAGCTGTTTTTT. Translation gives CASSLEGASRTGELFF.